The 30 T cell receptor beta chains reported below all come from one sample, sequenced in a study of human T cells and chemical hapten exposure. Using its own MiXCR run on the RACE reads, TCRdb lists one record per CDR3 protein. The sample contains roughly 380,000 distinct CDR3 sequences, around 5.5% of which appear only once. The time point here: pre-sensitization, week 0. Documented treatment: therapeutic diphenylcyclopropenone sensitization with weekly scalp DPC. The sample was whole blood, taken in connection with sensitization to the hapten diphenylcyclopropenone (DPC). The receptors originated from a woman aged 50 to 65 with alopecia areata. Some clones in this sample may be carry-over from other donors' samples.

CDR3 coding DNA: TGTGCCAGCAGTTTCGGCGGGGCCCGAGGAGGTCCGCAGTATTTT. It is translated as CASSFGGARGGPQYF. The chain uses TRBV12-3 or TRBV12-4 and TRBJ2-3; D possibly corresponds to TRBD2 (6 bases). The V end lost 3 bases, the J end lost 10 bases, and 20 bases lay between the germline ends. The length of the CDR3 is 15 residues.

This clonotype was detected many times. The chain uses TRBV10-3 and TRBJ1-5; D perhaps matches TRBD1 (5 bases). Germline V lookup: CDR1 ENHRY, CDR2 SYGVKD. V was clipped by 4 bases and J by 7 bases, with 11 bases between them. CDR3 length equals 13 residues. In nucleotides, the CDR3 is TGTGCCATCAGTGTGGGTCAGGGCCAGCCCCAGCATTTT. Translating it yields CAISVGQGQPQHF.

The rearrangement links TRBV29-1 to TRBJ1-2, with D possibly matching TRBD1 (6 bases). Germline assignment: CDR1 SQVTM and CDR2 ANQGSEA. The CDR3 consists of 15 residues. Trimming stripped 3 bases from V and 5 bases from J, with 19 bases between. In DNA, the CDR3 is TGCAGCGTTGAGGGGGCAGGGCCCTTCTCATATGGCTACACCTTC. Translated, it gives CSVEGAGPFSYGYTF.

This clonotype was observed at least ten times. The chain links TRBV6-2 or TRBV6-3 to TRBJ2-7, with 9 bases lining up with TRBD2. This CDR3 spans 13 amino acids. Looked up from germline, CDR1 is MNHEY and CDR2 is SVGEGT. J was trimmed by 5 bases and V by 6 bases; bases with no gene match: 5. The chain's CDR3 is CASSRGGAHEQYF. The CDR3 nucleotides read TGTGCCAGCAGCCGCGGGGGGGCCCACGAGCAGTACTTC.

Only a few counts were recorded for this clonotype. The chain employs TRBV20-1 and TRBJ2-7; D gene ambiguous. The V gene's germline CDR1 is DFQATT and CDR2 SNEGSKA (reference sequence). The germline V and J ends were trimmed by 3 bases and 0 bases, with 9 bases remaining between them. There are 13 residues in the CDR3. The CDR3 loop is CSASVYSSYEQYF. CDR3 sequence (DNA): TGCAGTGCTAGCGTTTACAGCTCCTACGAGCAGTACTTC.

The chain has TRBV6-1 and TRBJ1-5; D remains unclear. Between the trimmed V and J ends, which lost 4 bases and 5 bases, there was a span of 9 bases. CDR3 length equals 13 residues. CDR1 and CDR2 from the germline V gene are MNHNS and SASEGT. CDR3 coding DNA: TGTGCCAGCAGTGGGCGGCCCGATCAGCCCCAGCATTTT. Its translation: CASSGRPDQPQHF.

This clonotype occurred many times. V and J are TRBV20-1 and TRBJ2-3; 8 bases fit TRBD2. The CDR3 consists of 15 residues. Germline V gene lookup returns CDR1 DFQATT and CDR2 SNEGSKA (reference sequence). After removal of 6 bases from V and 0 bases from J, the junction contained 8 bases not matched to a gene. CDR3 nucleotides: TGCAGTGCCGTTGCCGGGAGGGTTAGCACAGATACGCAGTATTTT. This translates into CSAVAGRVSTDTQYF.

This clonotype was counted ten times or more. The chain is built from TRBV28 and TRBJ2-5; 8 bases are a match to TRBD1. V was clipped by 2 bases and J by 5 bases; unmatched bases: 4. Germline V CDR1 and CDR2: MDHEN, SYDVKM. The CDR3 length is 14 residues. This CDR3 is CASSLLRGRETQYF. CDR3 bases: TGTGCCAGCAGTTTACTCAGGGGGCGGGAGACCCAGTACTTC.

The sample holds a few counts of this clonotype. The V call is TRBV24-1, the J call TRBJ2-7, with 10 bases that match TRBD1. The CDR3 loop spans 15 amino acids. V trimming: 3 bases; J trimming: 5 bases; junction bases outside the gene matches: 6. The germline CDR1 and CDR2 sequences are KGHDR and SFDVKD. CDR3 sequence reads: CATSDPGTGAHEQYF. For the CDR3, the DNA is TGTGCCACCAGTGATCCCGGGACAGGGGCCCACGAGCAGTACTTC.

Many counts were recorded for this clonotype. The chain uses TRBV20-1 and TRBJ2-7, with 7 bases aligning to TRBD2. CDR1 DFQATT and CDR2 SNEGSKA come from the germline V gene (reference sequence). The V and J ends lost 8 bases and 6 bases, in that order; junction bases with no gene match: 16. The CDR3 is made up of 14 amino acids. Here the CDR3 reads CSFPVRAGVGEQYF. The DNA of the CDR3 is TGCAGTTTCCCCGTCAGGGCGGGAGTGGGCGAGCAGTACTTC.

Many counts were recorded for this clonotype. The V call is TRBV11-1, the J call TRBJ2-1, with 16 bases aligning to TRBD2. The germline CDR1 and CDR2 sequences are SGHAT and FQDESV (reference sequence). After removal of 8 bases from V and 2 bases from J, the junction contained 27 bases not matched to a gene. The CDR3 length is 24 residues. CDR3 sequence (DNA): TGTGCCAGCTCGGTCTCCGGGCGCCCGACCGGGACTAGCGGGAGGGCCGAGACCTACAATGAGCAGTTCTTC. Translating gives CASSVSGRPTGTSGRAETYNEQFF.

This chain links TRBV7-8 with TRBJ1-1, with 10 bases lining up with TRBD1. Germline V gene data show CDR1 as SGHVS and CDR2 as FQNEAQ. The V gene end was trimmed by 3 bases and the J gene end by 1 base; junction bases not matched to a gene: 5. The CDR3 is 16 residues long. The CDR3 nucleotides read TGTGCCAGCAGCTTTGCCGGGACAGGGGAGAACACTGAAGCTTTCTTT. Protein product: CASSFAGTGENTEAFF. Filled out from reference TRBV7-8 and TRBJ1-1, the complete variable domain reads GAGVSQSPRYKVAKRGQDVALRCDPISGHVSLFWYQQALGQGPEFLTYFQNEAQLDKSGLPSDRFFAERPEGSVSTLKIQRTQQEDSAVYLCASSFAGTGENTEAFFGQGTRLTVV.

The chain combines TRBV20-1 with TRBJ1-1, with 7 bases fitting TRBD1. Per the germline V gene, CDR1 is DFQATT and CDR2 is SNEGSKA (reference sequence). This CDR3 spans 16 amino acids. J was trimmed by 5 bases and V by 0 bases; bases with no gene match: 12. CDR3 amino acids: CSARDPDRGGGTEAFF. The DNA for the CDR3 is TGCAGTGCTAGAGATCCGGATCGAGGGGGCGGGACTGAAGCTTTCTTT.

This clonotype came up a few times. The rearrangement joins TRBV6-1 to TRBJ1-1; TRBD1 aligns across 7 bases. CDR1 is MNHNS, CDR2 SASEGT, per germline. Unmatched junction bases numbered 8, after V lost 2 bases and J lost 2 bases. The CDR3 is 16 amino acids. The CDR3 bases are TGTGCCAGCAGTGAAAGGGGAGGGGGCCAAAACACTGAAGCTTTCTTT. It yields the protein CASSERGGGQNTEAFF.

V and J are TRBV5-4 and TRBJ1-1, with no clear D. V was clipped by 2 bases and J by 0 bases, with 11 bases between them. The CDR3 contains 15 residues. The germline V gene encodes CDR1 SGHNT and CDR2 YYREEE (reference sequence). The CDR3 sequence is CASSLDTYMNTEAFF. CDR3 nucleotides: TGTGCCAGCAGCTTAGACACTTACATGAACACTGAAGCTTTCTTT. The full variable domain, with the rest looked up from reference TRBV5-4 and TRBJ1-1, is ETGVTQSPTHLIKTRGQQVTLRCSSQSGHNTVSWYQQALGQGPQFIFQYYREEENGRGNFPPRFSGLQFPNYSSELNVNALELDDSALYLCASSLDTYMNTEAFFGQGTRLTVV.

The CDR3 sequence: CASSAQGPDSYEQYF. CDR3 coding DNA: TGTGCCAGCAGCGCACAGGGACCCGATTCTTACGAGCAGTACTTC. The chain recombines TRBV21-1 with TRBJ2-7; the table calls TRBD1, which could not be checked here. TRBV21-1 counts as a pseudogene. CDR3 length: 15 residues.

The table lists this clonotype with many counts. The chain recombines TRBV12-5 with TRBJ2-1; a possible D gene is TRBD1 (6 bases). Trimming shortened V by 6 bases and J by 5 bases, and 20 bases separated the two germline ends. CDR3 length: 16 residues. Germline CDR1 is LGHNT and CDR2 is FRNRAP. The CDR3 protein is CASGSPRDKADNEQFF. In DNA form, the CDR3 reads TGTGCTAGTGGCTCCCCCCGGGACAAGGCCGACAATGAGCAGTTCTTC.

This clonotype was recorded a few times. The CDR3, as DNA: TGTGCCACCAGTGATTCGGGAAAAGGGACGGCGGGTGACTACACCTTC. It encodes CATSDSGKGTAGDYTF. This rearrangement joins TRBV24-1 to TRBJ1-2; possible D gene TRBD1, 5 bases. The CDR3 extends over 16 amino acids. Per germline, CDR1 KGHDR and CDR2 SFDVKD. V lost 2 bases to trimming and J lost 10 bases, with 22 bases between them.

This clonotype showed up just a few times. V gene TRBV6-1 combines with J gene TRBJ2-7; a weak D match, TRBD2 (7 bases). V lost 3 bases and J lost 0, with 18 bases in between. Germline V gene data show CDR1 as MNHNS and CDR2 as SASEGT. The CDR3 totals 17 residues. CDR3 coding DNA: TGTGCCAGCAGTGACCACTCTAGGGGGGGAGGCTCCTACGAGCAGTACTTC. Translation: CASSDHSRGGGSYEQYF.

The chain has TRBV20-1 and TRBJ1-3, with 9 bases aligning to TRBD1. Germline V gene lookup returns CDR1 DFQATT and CDR2 SNEGSKA (reference sequence). The CDR3 totals 14 residues. Trimming removed 5 bases from V and 4 bases from J; junction bases left unmatched: 6. The CDR3 loop reads CSALLGQGGNTIYF. For the CDR3, the DNA is TGCAGTGCTCTTCTGGGACAGGGCGGAAACACCATATATTTT.

This chain connects TRBV2 to TRBJ1-6; a weak D match, TRBD1 (6 bases). V lost 11 bases and J 7 bases, leaving 15 bases between the germline ends. Per the germline V gene, CDR1 is SNHLY and CDR2 is FYNNEI. The CDR3 is 13 amino acids. The CDR3, as DNA: TGTGCCCCCGGGGGCAGGGCAAATTCACCCCTCCACTTT. This gives the protein CAPGGRANSPLHF.

This clonotype was recorded many times. The CDR3 spells CASSPQTSGYYEQFF. Written as DNA, the CDR3 is TGTGCCAGCAGCCCCCAGACTAGCGGGTACTATGAGCAGTTCTTC. The V gene is TRBV9, the J gene TRBJ2-1; 10 bases agree with TRBD2. The CDR3 runs 15 residues. Germline-derived CDR1 and CDR2 are SGDLS and YYNGEE. With 4 bases clipped from V and 8 bases from J, the junction kept 9 bases outside the gene matches.

This clonotype was seen only a few times. In nucleotides, the CDR3 is TGTGCCAGCAGTAAGCCGGGGGGTGTCCCCTCCCAAGAGACCCAGTACTTC. Protein sequence: CASSKPGGVPSQETQYF. The chain recombines TRBV28 with TRBJ2-5, with 7 bases matching TRBD2. Germline CDR1 and CDR2: MDHEN and SYDVKM. The V segment lost 5 bases and the J segment 1 base; nucleotides outside the gene matches: 13. CDR3 length equals 17 residues.

This clonotype was counted only a few times. This chain joins TRBV5-1 and TRBJ2-2; D gene ambiguous. Trimming stripped 2 bases from V and 6 bases from J, with 8 bases between. The CDR3 loop spans 13 amino acids. CDR1 SGHRS and CDR2 YFSETQ come from the germline V gene. In nucleotides, the CDR3 is TGCGCCAGCAGCTTTACCGCCCCCGGGGAGCTGTTTTTT. This gives the protein CASSFTAPGELFF. Using reference TRBV5-1 and TRBJ2-2 for the parts outside the CDR3, the full variable domain is KAGVTQTPRYLIKTRGQQVTLSCSPISGHRSVSWYQQTPGQGLQFLFEYFSETQRNKGNFPGRFSGRQFSNSRSEMNVSTLELGDSALYLCASSFTAPGELFFGEGSRLTVL.

This clonotype occurred a few times. The gene calls are TRBV20-1 and TRBJ2-2; D is possibly TRBD1 (5 bases). The CDR3 covers 14 residues. From germline, CDR1 is DFQATT and CDR2 SNEGSKA (reference sequence). Trimming pared 5 bases from V and 1 base from J, leaving 11 bases between. The CDR3 here is CSASLRGNTGELFF. In nucleotides, the CDR3 is TGCAGTGCTTCCCTAAGGGGGAACACCGGGGAGCTGTTTTTT.

The chain uses TRBV6-5 and TRBJ1-6, with D perhaps matching TRBD1 (5 bases). The CDR3 has 15 residues. Trimming took off 2 bases at V and 7 bases at J, with 12 bases between the two ends. The germline V gene has CDR1 MNHEY and CDR2 SVGAGI. The CDR3 reads CASSYTRDLNSPLHF. Written as DNA, the CDR3 is TGTGCCAGCAGTTACACCCGGGACCTAAATTCACCCCTCCACTTT.

This chain links TRBV20-1 with TRBJ1-1, with a possible D match to TRBD1 (6 bases). V lost 2 bases, J lost 1 base, and 11 bases lay in between. CDR1 DFQATT and CDR2 SNEGSKA come from the germline V gene (reference sequence). This CDR3 region has 14 residues. The CDR3 sequence: CSARPGGPNTEAFF. The CDR3 DNA follows: TGCAGTGCTAGACCGGGGGGCCCGAACACTGAAGCTTTCTTT.

This clonotype was detected once. The chain uses TRBV19 and TRBJ2-7, with 7 bases lining up with TRBD1. CDR3 size: 13 residues. Germline lookup yields CDR1 LNHDA and CDR2 SQIVND (reference sequence). The V and J ends lost 9 bases and 3 bases, in that order; junction bases with no gene match: 8. CDR3 nucleotide sequence: TGTGCCAGCCCCAGGGACAGAGACTACGAGCAGTACTTC. It is translated as CASPRDRDYEQYF.

The table lists this clonotype with a few counts. J is TRBJ1-1 and V is TRBV6-5; D gene uncertain. The germline CDR1 and CDR2 sequences are MNHEY and SVGAGI. V shed 4 bases and J shed 4 bases, with 10 bases lying between them. This CDR3 region has 13 residues. The CDR3, as DNA: TGTGCCAGCAGTTTAATCGGGTCCACTGAAGCTTTCTTT. Protein product: CASSLIGSTEAFF.

This clonotype has at least ten counts. CDR3 in amino acids: CASSYGGGSSTDTQYF. The CDR3 bases are TGTGCCAGCAGTTACGGCGGGGGGTCTAGCACAGATACGCAGTATTTT. V is TRBV6-5 and J is TRBJ2-3, with 8 nucleotides matching TRBD2. CDR1 and CDR2 (germline): MNHEY, SVGAGI. After removal of 2 bases from V and 0 bases from J, the junction contained 4 bases not matched to a gene. This CDR3 contains 16 residues.